This T cell receptor (beta chain) was captured by sequencing in a study of cytomegalovirus exposure and HLA in healthy donors. Trimming stripped 0 bases from V and 0 bases from J, with 11 bases between. CDR1 is SGDLS, CDR2 YYNGEE, per germline. CDR3 length equals 16 residues. The table came from immunoSEQ multiplex PCR; TCRdb's copy has only in-frame clones and leaves some out. The data hold 150,000 to 200,000 clones, with roughly 86% observed a single time. The sample was PBMCs. This sequence joins TRBV9 and TRBJ2-3, with D maybe TRBD2 (6 bases). The TCR comes from a man aged 25-40 years in good health and CMV-seropositive. Here the CDR3 reads CASSVAGSPSTDTQYF. The DNA for the CDR3 is TGTGCCAGCAGCGTAGCCGGGAGTCCTAGCACAGATACGCAGTATTTT.